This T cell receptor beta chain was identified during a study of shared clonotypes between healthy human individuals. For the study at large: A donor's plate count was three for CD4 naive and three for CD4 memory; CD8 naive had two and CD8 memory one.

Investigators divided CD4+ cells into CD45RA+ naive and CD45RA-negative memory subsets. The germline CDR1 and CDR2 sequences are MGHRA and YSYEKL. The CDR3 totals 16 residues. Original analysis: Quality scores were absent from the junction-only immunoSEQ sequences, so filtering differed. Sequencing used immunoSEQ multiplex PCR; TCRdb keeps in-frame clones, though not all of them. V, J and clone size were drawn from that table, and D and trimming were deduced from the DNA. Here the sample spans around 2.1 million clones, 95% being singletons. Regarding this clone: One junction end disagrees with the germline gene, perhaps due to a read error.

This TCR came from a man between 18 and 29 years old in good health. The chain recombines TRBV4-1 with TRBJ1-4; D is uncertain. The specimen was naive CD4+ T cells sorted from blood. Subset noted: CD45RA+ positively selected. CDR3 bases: TGCGCCAGCAGCCTCACTTTAGGCAGTATTAATGAAAAACTGCTTTTT. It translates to CASSLTLGSINEKLLF.